The 24 T cell receptor beta chains below come from one sample, sequenced in a study of blood T cell repertoires in COVID-19. Method: immunoSEQ multiplex PCR; TCRdb's copy keeps in-frame clones and lacks some. The sample lists under 300,000 clones; about 90% were seen once. Input material: peripheral blood. The receptors shown here come from a man aged 60-69 years with acute or convalescent COVID-19.

V and J are TRBV9 and TRBJ1-5, with 9 bases identical to TRBD1. The CDR3 length is 15 residues. Trimming at V came to 4 bases and at J to 4 bases, leaving 6 bases not matched to a gene. Germline loops: CDR1 SGDLS, CDR2 YYNGEE. As DNA, the CDR3 is TGTGCCAGCAGCACTGGACAGGGGTGGAATCAGCCCCAGCATTTT. Translated, it gives CASSTGQGWNQPQHF.

The genes are TRBV19 and TRBJ2-5, with 11 positions matching TRBD1. V shed 4 bases and J 4 bases; nucleotides not matched to a gene: 5. The V gene's germline CDR1 is LNHDA and CDR2 SQIVND (reference sequence). The CDR3 has 15 amino acids. The chain's CDR3 is CASSKGTGGSETQYF. The CDR3 coding sequence is TGTGCCAGTAGTAAGGGGACAGGGGGATCAGAGACCCAGTACTTC.

This chain uses TRBV20-1 with TRBJ2-5; no reliable D call. With 4 bases removed from V and 5 bases from J, the gap between germline ends came to 8 bases. The germline V gene encodes CDR1 DFQATT and CDR2 SNEGSKA (reference sequence). The CDR3 is 11 amino acids. CDR3 amino acids: CSANKPETQYF. The CDR3 DNA reads as TGCAGTGCTAATAAGCCGGAGACCCAGTACTTC.

With regard to this clone: The same CDR3 is also encoded by other DNA sequences in this sample. This chain links TRBV19 with TRBJ2-3, with 13 bases identical to TRBD2. Trimming removed 5 bases from V and 1 base from J; junction bases left unmatched: 3. Germline values: CDR1 LNHDA, CDR2 SQIVND (reference sequence). The CDR3 has 16 residues. DNA of the CDR3: TGTGCCAGTAGTCTACTAGCGGGAGGGGGCACAGATACGCAGTATTTT. It translates to CASSLLAGGGTDTQYF.

This chain links TRBV10-3 with TRBJ2-5; 8 nucleotides match TRBD2. This CDR3 region has 14 residues. The germline V gene has CDR1 ENHRY and CDR2 SYGVKD. V lost 6 bases, J lost 4 bases, and 7 bases stayed unmatched. CDR3 bases: TGTGCCATCAGCCCCGGGGGGGAGGGAGAGACCCAGTACTTC. Translation gives CAISPGGEGETQYF.

This clone came up once. Other nucleotide sequences in the sample specify the same CDR3. CDR3 amino acids: CASSPGLADNEQFF. The CDR3 DNA reads as TGTGCCAGCAGCCCGGGACTAGCGGACAATGAGCAGTTCTTC. The chain is built from TRBV6-5 and TRBJ2-1, with 11 bases aligning to TRBD2. The germline CDR1 and CDR2 sequences are MNHEY and SVGAGI. The CDR3 has 14 amino acids. Trimming at V came to 6 bases and at J to 5 bases, leaving 3 bases not matched to a gene.

This clone was detected once. This chain's CDR3 is CASSQDPNSAGTEAFF. The DNA for the CDR3 is TGTGCCAGCAGCCAAGATCCGAACTCGGCGGGGACTGAAGCTTTCTTT. J is TRBJ1-1 and V is TRBV4-2, with no clear D. In germline, CDR1 is LGHNA, CDR2 YNFKEQ. This CDR3 has 16 amino acids. Trimming removed 0 bases from V and 5 bases from J, with 16 bases in between.

The rearrangement joins TRBV4-1 to TRBJ2-7, with D unclear. Trimming cost V 0 bases and J 0 bases, with 15 bases left between them. The CDR3 has 17 amino acids. The germline V gene has CDR1 MGHRA and CDR2 YSYEKL. CDR3 bases: TGCGCCAGCAGCCAAGATCCGGATAGCTTGTACTCCTACGAGCAGTACTTC. It yields the protein CASSQDPDSLYSYEQYF.

The rearrangement links TRBV25-1 to TRBJ1-6; D remains ambiguous. The CDR3 covers 15 residues. Trimming cost V 1 base and J 1 base, with 5 bases left between them. Germline CDR1 reads MGHDK; CDR2 reads SYGVNS. The CDR3 region is CASSESRSYNSPLHF. The CDR3 DNA is TGTGCCAGCAGTGAATCCCGGTCCTATAATTCACCCCTCCACTTT. The full variable domain, in which reference TRBV25-1 and TRBJ1-6 provide the parts outside the CDR3, is EADIYQTPRYLVIGTGKKITLECSQTMGHDKMYWYQQDPGMELHLIHYSYGVNSTEKGDLSSESTVSRIRTEHFPLTLESARPSHTSQYLCASSESRSYNSPLHFGNGTRLTVT.

This rearrangement joins TRBV5-1 to TRBJ1-1; D remains unclear. Trimming cost V 0 bases and J 7 bases, with 4 bases left between them. From germline, CDR1 is SGHRS and CDR2 YFSETQ. The CDR3 consists of 11 residues. The CDR3 coding sequence is TGCGCCAGCAGCTTGGAGAGTGAAGCTTTCTTT. The encoded protein is CASSLESEAFF.

V is TRBV7-3 and J is TRBJ2-3, with D perhaps TRBD2 (6 bases). Germline values: CDR1 SGHTA, CDR2 FQGTGA. Trimming shortened V by 4 bases and J by 0 bases, and 11 bases separated the two germline ends. The CDR3 has 15 residues. For the CDR3, the DNA is TGTGCCAGCAGCTCCAATAGCGGAAGCACAGATACGCAGTATTTT. The encoded protein is CASSSNSGSTDTQYF.

V is TRBV28 and J is TRBJ2-7; no reliable D call. V was trimmed by 5 bases and J by 0 bases, leaving 11 bases between them. Germline-derived CDR1 and CDR2 are MDHEN and SYDVKM. The CDR3 contains 14 residues. CDR3 sequence: CASSPHSSSYEQYF. CDR3 bases: TGTGCCAGCAGTCCCCACAGTAGCTCCTACGAGCAGTACTTC.

V gene TRBV24-1 combines with J gene TRBJ2-1; perhaps TRBD2 as D (5 bases). The CDR3 covers 15 residues. The V gene lost 1 base and the J gene lost 3 bases, with 9 bases spanning the gap. Germline values: CDR1 KGHDR, CDR2 SFDVKD. CDR3 protein: CATSDFRGIYNEQFF. In nucleotides, the CDR3 is TGTGCCACCAGTGATTTCAGAGGGATCTACAATGAGCAGTTCTTC.

The chain employs TRBV5-5 and TRBJ1-1; a weak D match, TRBD1 (6 bases). Germline values: CDR1 SGHKS, CDR2 YYEKEE (reference sequence). The V gene lost 3 bases and the J gene lost 7 bases, with 13 bases spanning the gap. The CDR3 runs 13 residues. CDR3 coding DNA: TGTGCCAGCAGCTCTCTAAGGGGGAGTGAAGCTTTCTTT. It encodes CASSSLRGSEAFF.

V is TRBV19 and J is TRBJ2-4, with D possibly TRBD2 on 5 matching bases. Germline V gives CDR1 LNHDA, CDR2 SQIVND (reference sequence). CDR3 size: 15 residues. V lost 1 base to trimming and J lost 0 bases, with 7 bases between them. CDR3 loop: CASSIGRGAKNIQYF. CDR3 DNA: TGTGCCAGTAGTATAGGCCGGGGAGCCAAAAACATTCAGTACTTC.

This clone was observed a handful of times. The CDR3 DNA is TGTGCCAGCAGCCAGGCTAGCGCTACTAGCACAGATACGCAGTATTTT. This gives the protein CASSQASATSTDTQYF. The chain carries TRBV7-2 and TRBJ2-3, with a possible D match to TRBD2 (6 bases). The V gene lost 5 bases and the J gene lost 0 bases, with 15 bases spanning the gap. The CDR3 has 16 amino acids. The germline gives CDR1 SGHTA, CDR2 FQGNSA.

The J gene is TRBJ2-2, the V gene TRBV29-1; no clear D. Trimming stripped 6 bases from V and 4 bases from J, with 9 bases between. CDR1 and CDR2 (germline): SQVTM, ANQGSEA. The CDR3 loop spans 12 amino acids. CDR3 protein: CSVAGVTGELFF. CDR3 sequence (DNA): TGCAGCGTCGCTGGAGTCACCGGGGAGCTGTTTTTT.

This chain links TRBV6-2 or TRBV6-3 with TRBJ2-7; 8 positions agree with TRBD2. CDR3 length: 16 residues. V gave up 6 bases and J gave up 1 base; unmatched junction bases: 11. Germline CDR1 reads MNHEY; CDR2 reads SVGEGT. As DNA, the CDR3 is TGTGCCAGCAGCCCCGGGGGGGGCGCAGGGTCCTACGAGCAGTACTTC. The encoded protein is CASSPGGGAGSYEQYF.

V is TRBV19 and J is TRBJ1-1; D may be TRBD1 (5 bases). Germline CDR1 is LNHDA and CDR2 is SQIVND (reference sequence). The CDR3 extends over 13 amino acids. Trimming removed 5 bases from V and 5 bases from J, with 12 bases in between. This CDR3 reads CASSSPGRTEAFF. The CDR3, as DNA: TGTGCCAGTAGTTCCCCAGGGCGGACTGAAGCTTTCTTT. The full variable domain, rest sourced from reference TRBV19 and TRBJ1-1, is DGGITQSPKYLFRKEGQNVTLSCEQNLNHDAMYWYRQDPGQGLRLIYYSQIVNDFQKGDIAEGYSVSREKKESFPLTVTSAQKNPTAFYLCASSSPGRTEAFFGQGTRLTVV.

The chain uses TRBV12-5 and TRBJ1-1, with 7 bases lining up with TRBD1. Per germline, CDR1 LGHNT and CDR2 FRNRAP. V dropped 5 bases and J dropped 1; count of bases not matched to a gene: 7. The CDR3 is 15 residues long. This CDR3 is CASGITRDRNTEAFF. Here the CDR3 DNA reads TGTGCTAGTGGTATAACCCGGGACAGGAACACTGAAGCTTTCTTT.

V gene TRBV30 combines with J gene TRBJ2-7; no clear D gene. The CDR3 runs to 14 residues. Trimming removed 0 bases from V and 4 bases from J, with 13 bases in between. Germline CDR1 GTSNPN, CDR2 SVGIG (reference sequence). The CDR3 region is CAWSVPPTAYEQYF. The CDR3 DNA sequence: TGTGCCTGGAGTGTACCCCCCACAGCTTACGAGCAGTACTTC. Complete variable domain (other parts from reference TRBV30 and TRBJ2-7): SQTIHQWPATLVQPVGSPLSLECTVEGTSNPNLYWYRQAAGRGLQLLFYSVGIGQISSEVPQNLSASRPQDRQFILSSKKLLLSDSGFYLCAWSVPPTAYEQYFGPGTRLTVT.

The chain has TRBV7-2 and TRBJ2-4; 7 bases map to TRBD2. CDR1 is SGHTA, CDR2 FQGNSA, per germline. The J segment lost 6 bases and the V segment lost 7 bases, leaving 3 bases of the junction unmatched. This CDR3 is built from 12 residues. CDR3 residues: CASTSGGNIQYF. CDR3 nucleotides: TGTGCCAGCACCTCGGGGGGAAACATTCAGTACTTC.

In this sample, this clone turned up a few times. The chain couples TRBV5-8 to TRBJ1-5, with 10 bases aligning to TRBD1. J was trimmed by 9 bases and V by 2 bases; bases with no gene match: 5. CDR3 length: 14 amino acids. Germline V gene data show CDR1 as SGHTS and CDR2 as YDEGEE. Here the CDR3 reads CASSFTRTGGPQHF. CDR3 coding DNA: TGTGCCAGCAGCTTTACACGGACAGGGGGGCCCCAGCATTTT.

The rearrangement uses TRBV28 and TRBJ1-6, with a possible D match to TRBD1 (6 bases). CDR3 size: 14 residues. Per germline, CDR1 MDHEN and CDR2 SYDVKM. Trimming took 2 bases from V and 10 from J, leaving 12 bases between them. CDR3 bases: TGTGCCAGCAGTTTAGCCAGGGGTGGGTCACCCCTCCACTTT. Translating gives CASSLARGGSPLHF.